Presented here are 19 T cell receptor beta chains from one specimen sequenced in a study of technical replicates of blood from several donors. Sequenced by immunoSEQ multiplex PCR; TCRdb stores in-frame clones only, minus some. The data hold about 99,000 clones, with around 95% observed a single time. The sequenced sample was T cells isolated from PBMCs. Receptors were obtained from a human donor in good health.

The V and J genes are TRBV2 and TRBJ1-5, with D uncertain. V shed 7 bases and J shed 7 bases, with 17 bases lying between them. Per germline, CDR1 SNHLY and CDR2 FYNNEI. This CDR3 contains 14 residues. The CDR3 loop is CASTEEGRGQPQHF. In DNA form, the CDR3 reads TGTGCCAGCACCGAAGAGGGCCGCGGGCAGCCCCAGCATTTT. Looking up the rest from reference TRBV2 and TRBJ1-5 gives the full variable domain: EPEVTQTPSHQVTQMGQEVILRCVPISNHLYFYWYRQILGQKVEFLVSFYNNEISEKSEIFDDQFSVERPDGSNFTLKIRSTKLEDSAMYFCASTEEGRGQPQHFGDGTRLSIL.

The table lists this clone with a count of one. The V gene is TRBV4-1, the J gene TRBJ2-1; tentative D call: TRBD2 (6 bases). Trimming shortened V by 3 bases and J by 3 bases, and 12 bases separated the two germline ends. The germline CDR1 and CDR2 sequences are MGHRA and YSYEKL. The CDR3 contains 15 residues. The CDR3 DNA reads as TGCGCCAGCAGCCACAGTAGCGGAGACTACAATGAGCAGTTCTTC. Amino acid sequence: CASSHSSGDYNEQFF.

This clone has a single count. J is TRBJ2-7 and V is TRBV10-3, with 9 bases fitting TRBD1. CDR1 ENHRY and CDR2 SYGVKD come from the germline V gene. The CDR3 consists of 15 residues. J lost 7 bases, V lost 5 bases, and 12 bases had no gene match. The CDR3 DNA follows: TGTGCCATCAGTCGAAGGACAGGGGAAAAGAGGGAGCAGTACTTC. As protein: CAISRRTGEKREQYF.

The chain has TRBV7-9 and TRBJ1-1; 8 bases are a match to TRBD1. CDR3 length: 15 residues. Germline loops: CDR1 SEHNR, CDR2 FQNEAQ (reference sequence). The V gene end was trimmed by 5 bases and the J gene end by 4 bases; junction bases not matched to a gene: 9. The chain's CDR3 is CASSLSGGLSTEAFF. The CDR3 DNA reads TGTGCCAGCAGCCTCTCAGGGGGCCTTAGCACTGAAGCTTTCTTT.

The chain joins TRBV5-1 to TRBJ2-5, with D maybe TRBD2 (6 bases). This CDR3 comprises 16 residues. Germline CDR1 is SGHRS and CDR2 is YFSETQ. Trimming shortened V by 3 bases and J by 4 bases, and 19 bases separated the two germline ends. As DNA, the CDR3 is TGCGCCAGCAGCTCGAATCCTTCCGGGGGTCGAGAGACCCAGTACTTC. It yields the protein CASSSNPSGGRETQYF. The full variable domain, rest sourced from reference TRBV5-1 and TRBJ2-5, is KAGVTQTPRYLIKTRGQQVTLSCSPISGHRSVSWYQQTPGQGLQFLFEYFSETQRNKGNFPGRFSGRQFSNSRSEMNVSTLELGDSALYLCASSSNPSGGRETQYFGPGTRLLVL.

The V call is TRBV19, the J call TRBJ2-1, with 8 bases fitting TRBD1. Germline CDR1 and CDR2: LNHDA and SQIVND (reference sequence). V lost 8 bases to trimming and J lost 4 bases; unmatched junction nucleotides: 7. This CDR3 has 14 residues. The CDR3 sequence is CASASGTGYNEQFF. CDR3 DNA: TGTGCCAGTGCCTCCGGGACAGGTTACAATGAGCAGTTCTTC.

This chain joins TRBV7-8 and TRBJ2-3, with D perhaps matching TRBD2 (5 bases). CDR1 SGHVS and CDR2 FQNEAQ come from the germline V gene. Trimming stripped 8 bases from V and 7 bases from J, with 19 bases between. The CDR3 contains 14 residues. The chain's CDR3 is CASSSPSLGNTQYF. The CDR3 coding sequence is TGTGCCAGCTCTAGCCCCTCCCTTGGTAATACGCAGTATTTT.

This chain uses TRBV18 with TRBJ2-7; the match to TRBD1 covers 12 bases. Unmatched junction bases numbered 7, after V lost 0 bases and J lost 1 base. The CDR3 extends over 18 amino acids. In germline, CDR1 is KGHSH, CDR2 LQKENI. This CDR3 is CASSPPGTGGGRSYEQYF. The CDR3 DNA reads as TGTGCCAGCTCACCACCGGGGACAGGGGGCGGAAGATCCTACGAGCAGTACTTC. Drawing the rest from reference TRBV18 and TRBJ2-7, the complete variable domain is NAGVMQNPRHLVRRRGQEARLRCSPMKGHSHVYWYRQLPEEGLKFMVYLQKENIIDESGMPKERFSAEFPKEGPSILRIQQVVRGDSAAYFCASSPPGTGGGRSYEQYFGPGTRLTVT.

The chain uses TRBV5-5 and TRBJ1-2, with D possibly matching TRBD1 (6 bases). Trimming pared 0 bases from V and 5 bases from J, leaving 14 bases between. Germline V lookup: CDR1 SGHKS, CDR2 YYEKEE (reference sequence). CDR3 size: 15 residues. The CDR3 sequence: CASSLAPGATYGYTF. Here the CDR3 DNA reads TGTGCCAGCAGCTTGGCCCCAGGGGCGACTTATGGCTACACCTTC. The entire variable domain, with the rest obtained from reference TRBV5-5 and TRBJ1-2, is as follows: DAGVTQSPTHLIKTRGQQVTLRCSPISGHKSVSWYQQVLGQGPQFIFQYYEKEERGRGNFPDRFSARQFPNYSSELNVNALLLGDSALYLCASSLAPGATYGYTFGSGTRLTVV.

This chain joins TRBV5-1 and TRBJ1-1; no clear D. Trimming stripped 0 bases from V and 0 bases from J, with 12 bases between. The CDR3 is 16 residues long. The germline V gene has CDR1 SGHRS and CDR2 YFSETQ. This chain's CDR3 is CASSLDPNGMNTEAFF. The CDR3 DNA follows: TGCGCCAGCAGCTTGGACCCGAACGGGATGAACACTGAAGCTTTCTTT.

The chain recombines TRBV5-1 with TRBJ2-7; 10 nucleotides agree with TRBD2. There are 15 residues in the CDR3. V shed 4 bases, J shed 4 bases, and the junction held 8 bases outside the gene matches. Germline CDR1 is SGHRS and CDR2 is YFSETQ. The CDR3 sequence: CASSPGTSGTYEQYF. The CDR3 DNA reads as TGCGCCAGCAGCCCCGGTACTAGCGGGACTTACGAGCAGTACTTC.

This clone has a single count. V usage is TRBV7-9 and J usage is TRBJ2-1; 7 nucleotides line up with TRBD2. Germline lookup yields CDR1 SEHNR and CDR2 FQNEAQ (reference sequence). The CDR3 totals 15 residues. The ends lost 1 base at V and 2 bases at J; junction bases unmatched: 2. Written as DNA, the CDR3 is TGTGCCAGCAGCTTAGACGGGAGGCCCTACAATGAGCAGTTCTTC. Translated: CASSLDGRPYNEQFF.

The chain has TRBV2 and TRBJ1-1; 11 bases fit TRBD1. The V segment lost 7 bases and the J segment 11 bases; nucleotides outside the gene matches: 15. CDR3 length equals 15 residues. Germline V lookup: CDR1 SNHLY, CDR2 FYNNEI. CDR3 loop: CASIRSWTGGTRAFF. The CDR3 nucleotides read TGTGCCAGCATTCGATCGTGGACAGGGGGCACACGGGCTTTCTTT.

This clone was picked up one time. The chain links TRBV6-1 to TRBJ2-5, with D possibly matching TRBD1 (6 bases). Matching the DNA end better, TRBJ2-7 makes the J call doubtful. In germline, CDR1 is MNHNS, CDR2 SASEGT. There are 17 residues in the CDR3. The CDR3 sequence: CASSDPRTVPTSLEQYF. CDR3 in DNA: TGTGCCAGCAGTGACCCCCGGACAGTCCCTACGTCTCTCGAGCAGTACTTC.

The V and J genes are TRBV27 and TRBJ1-1; tentatively, D is TRBD1 (5 bases). The CDR3 contains 15 residues. The V gene's germline CDR1 is MNHEY and CDR2 SMNVEV (reference sequence). Trimming pared 2 bases from V and 3 bases from J, leaving 13 bases between. This CDR3 reads CASSLGGSLYTEAFF. Here the CDR3 DNA reads TGTGCCAGCAGTTTAGGGGGGTCTCTGTACACTGAAGCTTTCTTT.

The rearrangement uses TRBV19 and TRBJ2-7; maybe TRBD2 (5 bases). Germline V CDR1 and CDR2: LNHDA, SQIVND (reference sequence). The CDR3 runs 13 residues. Trimming cost V 5 bases and J 7 bases, with 15 bases left between them. CDR3 loop: CASSVSTPGEQYF. The CDR3 DNA follows: TGTGCCAGTAGTGTAAGCACTCCGGGAGAGCAGTACTTC.

This rearrangement joins TRBV11-2 to TRBJ2-3; 7 bases match TRBD1. Germline CDR1 and CDR2: SGHAT and FQNNGV. V shed 5 bases and J 1 base; nucleotides not matched to a gene: 6. This CDR3 contains 15 residues. The DNA for the CDR3 is TGTGCCAGCAGCCTCAGACAGGGAGGCACAGATACGCAGTATTTT. This gives the protein CASSLRQGGTDTQYF. Using reference TRBV11-2 and TRBJ2-3 for the parts outside the CDR3, the full variable domain is EAGVAQSPRYKIIEKRQSVAFWCNPISGHATLYWYQQILGQGPKLLIQFQNNGVVDDSQLPKDRFSAERLKGVDSTLKIQPAKLEDSAVYLCASSLRQGGTDTQYFGPGTRLTVL.

The V gene is TRBV19, the J gene TRBJ1-3, with D possibly being TRBD1 (6 bases). The CDR3 covers 16 residues. The V gene lost 5 bases and the J gene lost 0 bases, with 14 bases spanning the gap. Germline V gene sequence: CDR1 LNHDA, CDR2 SQIVND (reference sequence). CDR3 region: CASSPDRYLSGNTIYF. CDR3 nucleotide sequence: TGTGCCAGTAGTCCCGACAGGTATCTCTCTGGAAACACCATATATTTT.

The chain is built from TRBV23-1 and TRBJ2-7, with a tentative D call TRBD2 (5 bases). TRBV23-1 is recorded as an ORF, its role being uncertain. V was clipped by 7 bases and J by 4 bases, with 23 bases between them. This CDR3 spans 16 amino acids. The CDR3, as DNA: TGCGCCAGCACGACTACTATTCGGGGAGAGTGGTACGAGCAGTACTTC. It yields the protein CASTTTIRGEWYEQYF.